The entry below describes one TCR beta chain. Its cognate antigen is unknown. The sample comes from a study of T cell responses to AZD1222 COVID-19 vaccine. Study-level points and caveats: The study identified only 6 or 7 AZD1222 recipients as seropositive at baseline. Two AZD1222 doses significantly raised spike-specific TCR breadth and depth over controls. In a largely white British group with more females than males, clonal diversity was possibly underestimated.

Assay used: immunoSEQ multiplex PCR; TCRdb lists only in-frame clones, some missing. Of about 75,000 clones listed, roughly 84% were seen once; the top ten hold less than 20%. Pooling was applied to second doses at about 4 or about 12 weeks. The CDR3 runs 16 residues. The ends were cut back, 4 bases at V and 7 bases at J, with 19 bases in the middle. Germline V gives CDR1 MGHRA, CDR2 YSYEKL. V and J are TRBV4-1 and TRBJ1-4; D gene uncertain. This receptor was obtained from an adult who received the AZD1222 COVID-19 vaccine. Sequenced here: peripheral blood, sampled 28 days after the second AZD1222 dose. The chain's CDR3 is CASSRLRLDIGEKLFF. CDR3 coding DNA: TGCGCCAGCAGCCGACTACGGTTGGATATCGGTGAAAAACTGTTTTTT.